The next 20 T cell receptor beta chains were all read from a single sample in a study of shared clonotypes between healthy human individuals. This table comes from immunoSEQ multiplex PCR, and its TCRdb copy is limited to in-frame clones, with some not included. The data hold about half a million clones, with approximately 71% observed a single time. Sample: PBMCs. Receptor source: a woman in her thirties or forties in good health. Some clones in this sample may be carry-over from other donors' samples.

The rearrangement joins TRBV28 to TRBJ1-1; 7 bases agree with TRBD1. This CDR3 contains 14 residues. Trimming cost V 6 bases and J 1 base; bases outside gene matches: 5. Germline-derived CDR1 and CDR2 are MDHEN and SYDVKM. CDR3: CASSEWTGNTEAFF. CDR3 DNA: TGTGCCAGCAGCGAATGGACAGGGAACACTGAAGCTTTCTTT.

Only a few counts were recorded for this clone. A much larger clone differs by one base, so this may be a read error. In DNA form, the CDR3 reads TGTGCCAGCAGCTACACAGATACGCAGTATTTT. Amino acid sequence: CASSYTDTQYF. The chain has TRBV9 and TRBJ2-3; D is ambiguous. V was cut by 4 bases and J by 2 bases, with 2 bases left in between. The CDR3 sequence is 11 residues long. From germline, CDR1 is SGDLS and CDR2 YYNGEE. Full variable domain (remainder filled in from reference TRBV9 and TRBJ2-3): DSGVTQTPKHLITATGQRVTLRCSPRSGDLSVYWYQQSLDQGLQFLIQYYNGEERAKGNILERFSAQQFPDLHSELNLSSLELGDSALYFCASSYTDTQYFGPGTRLTVL.

The J gene is TRBJ2-7, the V gene TRBV27; tentative D call: TRBD2 (5 bases). V lost 6 bases and J 0 bases, leaving 18 bases between the germline ends. The CDR3 is 16 residues long. Germline V gene data show CDR1 as MNHEY and CDR2 as SMNVEV (reference sequence). The CDR3 is CASREVSGEPSYEQYF. DNA for the CDR3: TGTGCCAGCAGAGAAGTCAGCGGAGAACCCTCCTACGAGCAGTACTTC.

In its sample, this clone was seen once. V usage is TRBV29-1 and J usage is TRBJ2-5; TRBD1 aligns across 7 bases. The CDR3 consists of 12 residues. CDR1 is SQVTM, CDR2 ANQGSEA, per germline. The V gene end was trimmed by 4 bases and the J gene end by 7 bases; junction bases not matched to a gene: 6. The CDR3 region has the DNA TGCAGCGTTGCCGGGACAGACGGGACCCAGTACTTC. Amino acid sequence: CSVAGTDGTQYF.

The CDR3 DNA reads TGTGCCAGCAGCCACTCAAGGCGGGGGGAAGATACGCAGTATTTT. This codes for CASSHSRRGEDTQYF. The gene calls are TRBV14 and TRBJ2-3; 8 bases agree with TRBD2. The CDR3 spans 15 residues. The V gene end was trimmed by 3 bases and the J gene end by 5 bases; junction bases not matched to a gene: 7. Germline lookup yields CDR1 SGHDN and CDR2 FVKESK. Full variable domain (outside the CDR3, taken from reference TRBV14 and TRBJ2-3): EAGVTQFPSHSVIEKGQTVTLRCDPISGHDNLYWYRRVMGKEIKFLLHFVKESKQDESGMPNNRFLAERTGGTYSTLKVQPAELEDSGVYFCASSHSRRGEDTQYFGPGTRLTVL.

This sequence joins TRBV18 and TRBJ2-1; TRBD1 matches at 11 bases. The CDR3 has 16 amino acids. CDR1 KGHSH and CDR2 LQKENI come from the germline V gene. V lost 2 bases and J lost 6; bases outside the gene matches: 6. CDR3 bases: TGTGCCAGCTCACCAGGCTTGGGGACAGGGGGCAATGAGCAGTTCTTC. Its protein is CASSPGLGTGGNEQFF. Based on the CDR3 plus reference TRBV18 and TRBJ2-1, the full variable domain is NAGVMQNPRHLVRRRGQEARLRCSPMKGHSHVYWYRQLPEEGLKFMVYLQKENIIDESGMPKERFSAEFPKEGPSILRIQQVVRGDSAAYFCASSPGLGTGGNEQFFGPGTRLTVL.

The rearrangement joins TRBV7-8 to TRBJ2-7, with no clear D. There are 16 residues in the CDR3. Trimming shortened V by 2 bases and J by 6 bases, and 20 bases separated the two germline ends. Germline CDR1 and CDR2: SGHVS and FQNEAQ. The CDR3 loop reads CASSLPVGRQRSEQYF. CDR3 DNA: TGTGCCAGCAGCTTACCCGTAGGCCGCCAAAGGAGCGAGCAGTACTTC.

The rearrangement uses TRBV7-2 and TRBJ1-5; 7 bases align to TRBD1. Per germline, CDR1 SGHTA and CDR2 FQGNSA. With 4 bases clipped from V and 4 bases from J, the junction kept 4 bases outside the gene matches. The CDR3 length is 14 residues. CDR3 nucleotides: TGTGCCAGCAGCTCGACAGGGAGGAATCAGCCCCAGCATTTT. It is translated as CASSSTGRNQPQHF.

The chain couples TRBV18 to TRBJ2-7; TRBD1 might be the D (6 bases). Per the germline V gene, CDR1 is KGHSH and CDR2 is LQKENI. V lost 6 bases and J 3 bases, leaving 9 bases between the germline ends. This CDR3 spans 12 amino acids. The CDR3 bases are TGTGCCAGCTCGCGGACAGACTACGAGCAGTACTTC. Translated: CASSRTDYEQYF.

This clone has more than one count but fewer than ten. The chain joins TRBV7-2 to TRBJ2-5; unclear D gene. The last part of the DNA fits TRBJ2-7 better; the J call may be wrong. Per germline, CDR1 SGHTA and CDR2 FQGNSA. This CDR3 has 13 residues. The CDR3 here is CASSLANSDEQYF. Here the CDR3 DNA reads TGTGCCAGCAGCTTAGCGAATTCGGACGAGCAGTACTTC.

This chain's CDR3 is CASSSGGGRSYEQYF. The CDR3 coding sequence is TGTGCCAGCAGTTCAGGGGGGGGTCGGTCCTACGAGCAGTACTTC. The chain couples TRBV28 to TRBJ2-7; perhaps D is TRBD1 or TRBD2 (7 bases each). The CDR3 length is 15 residues. Germline V lookup: CDR1 MDHEN, CDR2 SYDVKM. Trimming removed 4 bases from V and 1 base from J, with 14 bases in between.

This clone was seen more than once but under ten times. This chain joins TRBV10-1 and TRBJ2-1; D perhaps matches TRBD2 (6 bases). Germline CDR1 and CDR2: WNHNN and SYGVQD (reference sequence). This CDR3 has 16 residues. Trimming cost V 5 bases and J 0 bases, with 14 bases left between them. CDR3: CASSSPGDSSYNEQFF. DNA for the CDR3: TGCGCCAGCAGTTCCCCGGGGGATTCCTCCTACAATGAGCAGTTCTTC.

With regard to this clone: This sample also contains other DNA sequences that code for the same CDR3. The rearrangement joins TRBV5-1 to TRBJ2-5, with D tentatively TRBD2 (5 bases). The CDR3 spans 13 residues. The germline V gene has CDR1 SGHRS and CDR2 YFSETQ. V was cut by 0 bases and J by 4 bases, with 7 bases left in between. CDR3 sequence reads: CASSLERGETQYF. The CDR3, as DNA: TGCGCCAGCAGCTTGGAACGGGGAGAGACCCAGTACTTC.

The chain employs TRBV11-2 and TRBJ2-7; D unclear. CDR1 and CDR2 (germline): SGHAT, FQNNGV. The CDR3 totals 13 residues. Trimming took off 4 bases at V and 4 bases at J, with 11 bases between the two ends. CDR3 nucleotides: TGTGCCAGCAGCTCGCCTTTCGCGTACGAGCAGTACTTC. Protein product: CASSSPFAYEQYF.

This chain links TRBV18 with TRBJ1-1, with unresolved D. Germline values: CDR1 KGHSH, CDR2 LQKENI. Deletions cut 1 base from V and 5 bases from J, with 17 bases between. This CDR3 is built from 16 residues. CDR3 nucleotides: TGTGCCAGCTCACCACTAAACGGCGGCCTTGGGACTGAAGCTTTCTTT. Amino acids: CASSPLNGGLGTEAFF. The full variable domain, with the rest looked up from reference TRBV18 and TRBJ1-1, is NAGVMQNPRHLVRRRGQEARLRCSPMKGHSHVYWYRQLPEEGLKFMVYLQKENIIDESGMPKERFSAEFPKEGPSILRIQQVVRGDSAAYFCASSPLNGGLGTEAFFGQGTRLTVV.

This rearrangement joins TRBV4-2 to TRBJ2-5; D is perhaps TRBD2 (5 bases). Germline V gene lookup returns CDR1 LGHNA and CDR2 YNFKEQ. V lost 2 bases and J lost 5, with 18 bases in between. This CDR3 is built from 16 residues. CDR3 protein: CASSQQTGRVGETQYF. The CDR3, as DNA: TGTGCCAGCAGCCAACAAACGGGAAGGGTTGGCGAGACCCAGTACTTC.

This clone was recorded once. J is TRBJ2-1 and V is TRBV10-3; tentatively, D is TRBD1 (5 bases). The V and J ends lost 10 bases and 4 bases respectively, with 14 bases between them. The germline V gene has CDR1 ENHRY and CDR2 SYGVKD. This CDR3 comprises 13 residues. This CDR3 reads CATTGSSYNEQFF. The CDR3 nucleotides are TGTGCCACTACAGGTTCATCGTACAATGAGCAGTTCTTC.

J is TRBJ2-2 and V is TRBV18; 7 positions agree with TRBD1. With 2 bases clipped from V and 4 bases from J, the junction kept 1 base outside the gene matches. This CDR3 is built from 14 residues. Germline values: CDR1 KGHSH, CDR2 LQKENI. The CDR3 coding sequence is TGTGCCAGCTCACCAGCAGGGGGCACCGGGGAGCTGTTTTTT. Its translation is CASSPAGGTGELFF.

The genes are TRBV7-3 and TRBJ1-1; D is possibly TRBD1 (5 bases). V lost 1 base, J lost 8 bases, and 5 bases lay in between. Per germline, CDR1 SGHTA and CDR2 FQGTGA. The CDR3 runs 11 residues. The CDR3 loop reads CASSLRGEAFF. The CDR3 DNA is TGTGCCAGCAGCTTAAGGGGGGAAGCTTTCTTT.

The chain carries TRBV7-3 and TRBJ2-5; D possibly corresponds to TRBD1 (6 bases). Deletions cut 0 bases from V and 1 base from J, with 9 bases between. CDR3 length: 15 residues. Looked up from germline, CDR1 is SGHTA and CDR2 is FQGTGA. CDR3 in DNA: TGTGCCAGCAGCTTAACTGTGGGGGCCCAAGAGACCCAGTACTTC. This encodes CASSLTVGAQETQYF.